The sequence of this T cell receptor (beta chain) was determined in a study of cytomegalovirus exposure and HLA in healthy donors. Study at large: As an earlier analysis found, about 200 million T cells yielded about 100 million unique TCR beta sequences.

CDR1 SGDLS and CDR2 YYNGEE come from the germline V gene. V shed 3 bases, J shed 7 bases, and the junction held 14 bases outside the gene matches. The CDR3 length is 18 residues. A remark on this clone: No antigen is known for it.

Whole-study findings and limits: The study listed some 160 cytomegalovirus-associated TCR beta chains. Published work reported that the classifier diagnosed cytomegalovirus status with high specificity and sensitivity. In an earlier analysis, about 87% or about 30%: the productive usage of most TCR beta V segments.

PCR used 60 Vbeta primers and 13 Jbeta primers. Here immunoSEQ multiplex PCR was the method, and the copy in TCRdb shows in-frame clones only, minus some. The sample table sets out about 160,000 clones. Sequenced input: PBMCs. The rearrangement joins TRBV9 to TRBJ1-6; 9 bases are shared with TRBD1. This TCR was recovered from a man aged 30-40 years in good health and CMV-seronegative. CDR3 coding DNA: TGTGCCAGCAGCGGGAGATTGGGACAGGGAAATCTAAATTCACCCCTCCACTTT. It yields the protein CASSGRLGQGNLNSPLHF.